This entry concerns a single T cell receptor (beta chain). Antigen: not known. Other DNA sequences in this sample translate to the same CDR3. The sample comes from a study of radiotherapy plus CTLA-4 blockade in lung cancer. Overall study: Among patients, over 15% showed objective responses, and 31% had disease control. Study-wide results and caveats: Interferon-beta and early blood T cell clone dynamics reportedly predicted response best.

TCRdb's table, derived via immunoSEQ multiplex PCR, lists solely in-frame clones and lacks some. The top ten clones hold 5.2% of a sample with some 110,000 clones, just under 80% of them seen once. The V end was cut by 0 bases, the J end by 4 bases, with 9 bases between. The CDR3 is 13 residues long. CDR1 and CDR2 from the germline V gene are GTSNPN and SVGIG (reference sequence). Participants had chemo-refractory metastatic non-small-cell lung cancer and were treated with focal radiation plus ipilimumab CTLA-4 blockade. The clonotype originates from a human donor with non-small cell lung cancer who had a partial response to radiotherapy plus ipilimumab. The genes are TRBV30 and TRBJ1-1; D is perhaps TRBD1 (5 bases). The source was peripheral blood, collected from a patient treated with radiotherapy plus ipilimumab. CDR3 sequence: CAWSVNRGTEAFF. In nucleotides, the CDR3 is TGTGCCTGGAGTGTAAATAGGGGCACTGAAGCTTTCTTT.